One sample yielded the 13 T cell receptor beta chains listed below, sequenced in a study of blood T cells in healthy people across ages. For the second PCR, which ran for roughly 6 to 12 cycles, a sample-barcoded 5' primer and a J-beta primer mix were used. TCRdb re-derived calls from the 5' RACE reads in MiXCR, one entry per CDR3 protein. The table records hundreds of thousands of distinct CDR3 sequences, 36% of them present only once. The sequenced sample consisted of blood. These receptors came from a young man in good health.

The chain is built from TRBV25-1 and TRBJ2-6, with D possibly called TRBD1 or TRBD2 (5 bases each). The CDR3 length is 19 residues. Germline lookup yields CDR1 MGHDK and CDR2 SYGVNS. V shed 1 base and J shed 3 bases, with 19 bases lying between them. CDR3 region: CASSELGTGLAFGANVLTF. The CDR3 bases are TGTGCCAGCAGTGAATTAGGGACCGGGTTAGCGTTTGGGGCCAACGTCCTGACTTTC.

This chain connects TRBV5-1 to TRBJ1-1; 9 bases agree with TRBD1. V trimming: 1 base; J trimming: 7 bases; junction bases outside the gene matches: 5. CDR1 is SGHRS, CDR2 YFSETQ, per germline. The CDR3 extends over 14 amino acids. The CDR3 sequence is CASSLRTGAGEAFF. DNA for the CDR3: TGCGCCAGCAGCTTGCGGACAGGGGCGGGTGAAGCTTTCTTT. Drawing the rest from reference TRBV5-1 and TRBJ1-1, the complete variable domain is KAGVTQTPRYLIKTRGQQVTLSCSPISGHRSVSWYQQTPGQGLQFLFEYFSETQRNKGNFPGRFSGRQFSNSRSEMNVSTLELGDSALYLCASSLRTGAGEAFFGQGTRLTVV.

Notes on this clonotype: The junction departs from the called germline gene at one end, perhaps through a read error. V is TRBV2 and J is TRBJ2-1, with 10 bases matching TRBD1. Germline V gene lookup returns CDR1 SNHLY and CDR2 FYNNEI. The CDR3 has 15 amino acids. CDR3 coding DNA: TGTGCCAGCAGGGAAGGGACAGGGGCCTACAATGAGCAGTTCTTC. It encodes CASREGTGAYNEQFF.

This chain joins TRBV6-5 and TRBJ1-2; no clear D. CDR1 is MNHEY and CDR2 is SVGAGI in the germline V gene. Trimming pared 6 bases from V and 2 bases from J, leaving 13 bases between. The CDR3 runs to 14 residues. The DNA for the CDR3 is TGTGCCAGCAGGTCCTCGGAGCGAAACTATGGCTACACCTTC. It is translated as CASRSSERNYGYTF.

This clonotype was found many times. The chain couples TRBV10-3 to TRBJ2-3; no clear D. This CDR3 comprises 13 residues. Germline V gene lookup returns CDR1 ENHRY and CDR2 SYGVKD. V was trimmed by 2 bases and J by 4 bases, leaving 7 bases between them. Here the CDR3 reads CAISEMGPDTQYF. The CDR3 bases are TGTGCCATCAGTGAGATGGGCCCAGATACGCAGTATTTT.

V usage is TRBV7-2 and J usage is TRBJ1-4, with 7 bases matching TRBD1. The CDR3 is 17 residues long. Germline V gene sequence: CDR1 SGHTA, CDR2 FQGNSA. Trimming cost V 3 bases and J 5 bases; bases outside gene matches: 12. The CDR3 sequence: CASSFNPPGTANEKLFF. The CDR3 region has the DNA TGTGCCAGCAGCTTCAACCCTCCCGGGACAGCAAATGAAAAACTGTTTTTT. Supplemented by reference TRBV7-2 and TRBJ1-4, the full variable domain reads GAGVSQSPSNKVTEKGKDVELRCDPISGHTALYWYRQSLGQGLEFLIYFQGNSAPDKSGLPSDRFSAERTGGSVSTLTIQRTQQEDSAVYLCASSFNPPGTANEKLFFGSGTQLSVL.

This chain joins TRBV13 and TRBJ2-7; TRBD1 matches 8 bases. From germline, CDR1 is PRHDT and CDR2 FYEKMQ (reference sequence). Trimming cost V 6 bases and J 2 bases; bases outside gene matches: 6. There are 14 residues in the CDR3. DNA of the CDR3: TGTGCCAGCAGAATTAGGGACAGGCCCTACGAGCAGTACTTC. This codes for CASRIRDRPYEQYF.

The chain couples TRBV4-3 to TRBJ1-6, with unresolved D. Trimming took off 0 bases at V and 6 bases at J, with 9 bases between the two ends. From germline, CDR1 is LGHNA and CDR2 YSLEER. CDR3 length: 15 residues. CDR3: CASSQDPRSNSPLHF. The DNA of the CDR3 is TGCGCCAGCAGCCAAGATCCCAGATCTAATTCACCCCTCCACTTT.

This clonotype occurred many times. The J gene is TRBJ2-7, the V gene TRBV4-3; D uncertain. The CDR3 runs 10 residues. With 7 bases removed from V and 5 bases from J, the gap between germline ends came to 6 bases. Germline assignment: CDR1 LGHNA and CDR2 YSLEER. The CDR3 spells CASILHEQYF. The CDR3 nucleotides are TGCGCCAGCATCTTACACGAGCAGTACTTC.

This clonotype appeared once. The J gene is TRBJ2-5, the V gene TRBV12-3 or TRBV12-4; D ambiguous. The CDR3 length is 13 residues. The V gene lost 6 bases and the J gene lost 4 bases, with 12 bases spanning the gap. The DNA of the CDR3 is TGTGCCAGCAGCGGGCCGACCCGAGAGACCCAGTACTTC. It is translated as CASSGPTRETQYF.

The chain recombines TRBV20-1 with TRBJ1-1, with a possible D match to TRBD1 (6 bases). Germline CDR1 reads DFQATT; CDR2 reads SNEGSKA (reference sequence). This CDR3 is 12 amino acids long. Trimming took off 6 bases at V and 11 bases at J, with 19 bases between the two ends. CDR3 loop: CSAGMTGTRAFF. DNA of the CDR3: TGCAGTGCGGGCATGACCGGGACACGGGCTTTCTTT.

In this sample, this clonotype turned up many times. The chain recombines TRBV7-2 with TRBJ2-3; TRBD2 is a possible D gene (5 bases). The CDR3 totals 14 residues. V was clipped by 3 bases and J by 0 bases, with 7 bases between them. CDR1 and CDR2 (germline): SGHTA, FQGNSA. The CDR3 is CASSLEDSTDTQYF. The CDR3, as DNA: TGTGCCAGCAGCTTGGAGGACAGCACAGATACGCAGTATTTT.

This clonotype was counted a few times. V usage is TRBV7-6 and J usage is TRBJ2-7, with a weak D call TRBD1 (5 bases). The CDR3 runs to 15 residues. Germline V gene sequence: CDR1 SGHVS, CDR2 FNYEAQ. V lost 1 base, J lost 4 bases, and 14 bases lay in between. The CDR3 DNA reads as TGTGCCAGCAGCTTAGAGGGTACGCAGGGTTACGAGCAGTACTTC. Its translation: CASSLEGTQGYEQYF.